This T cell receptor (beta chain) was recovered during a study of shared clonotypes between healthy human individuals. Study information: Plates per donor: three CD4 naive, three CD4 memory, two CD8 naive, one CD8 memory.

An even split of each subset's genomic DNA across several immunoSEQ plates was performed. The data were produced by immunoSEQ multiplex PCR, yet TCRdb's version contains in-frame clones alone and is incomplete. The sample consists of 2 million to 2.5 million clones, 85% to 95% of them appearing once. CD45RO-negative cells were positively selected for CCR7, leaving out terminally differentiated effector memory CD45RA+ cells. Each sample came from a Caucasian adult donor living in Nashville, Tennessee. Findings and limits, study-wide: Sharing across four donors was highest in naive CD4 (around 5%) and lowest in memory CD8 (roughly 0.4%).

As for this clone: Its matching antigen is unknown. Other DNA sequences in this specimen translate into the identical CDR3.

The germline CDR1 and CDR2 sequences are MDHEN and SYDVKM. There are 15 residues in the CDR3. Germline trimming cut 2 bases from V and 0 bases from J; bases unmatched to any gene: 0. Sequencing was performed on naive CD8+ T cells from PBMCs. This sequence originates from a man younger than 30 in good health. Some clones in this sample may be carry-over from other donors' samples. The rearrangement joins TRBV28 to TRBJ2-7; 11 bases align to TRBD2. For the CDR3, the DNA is TGTGCCAGCAGTTTAGGACTAGCGGGCTCCTACGAGCAGTACTTC. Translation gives CASSLGLAGSYEQYF.